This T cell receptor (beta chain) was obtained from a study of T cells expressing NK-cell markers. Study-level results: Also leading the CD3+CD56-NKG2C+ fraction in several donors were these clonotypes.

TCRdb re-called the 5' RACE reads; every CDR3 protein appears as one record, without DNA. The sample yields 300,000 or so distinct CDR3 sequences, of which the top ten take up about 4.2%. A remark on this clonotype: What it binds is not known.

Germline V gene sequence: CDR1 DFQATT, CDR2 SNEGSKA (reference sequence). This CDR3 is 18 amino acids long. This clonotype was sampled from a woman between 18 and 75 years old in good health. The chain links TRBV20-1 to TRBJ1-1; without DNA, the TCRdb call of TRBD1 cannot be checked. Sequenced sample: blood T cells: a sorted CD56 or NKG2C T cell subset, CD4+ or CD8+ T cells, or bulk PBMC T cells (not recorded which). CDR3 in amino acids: CSARDDSGTGAGNTEAFF.